This T cell receptor beta chain was retrieved from a study of CD8+ T cells in alopecia areata. The wider study: Patients in the treated group were given tofacitinib by mouth, 5 to 10 mg twice a day.

The CDR3 runs to 13 residues. CDR1 SGHNT and CDR2 YYREEE come from the germline V gene (reference sequence). The junction had 1 base not matched to a gene; V was cut back by 0 bases and J by 5 bases. Treatment meaning: oral pan-JAK inhibitor, 5-10 mg twice daily. Collected material from alopecia areata patients comprised lesional scalp punch biopsies and peripheral blood. Extracted RNA was reverse transcribed, and the resulting cDNA served as sequencing template. Clones were read by immunoSEQ multiplex PCR, and TCRdb kept only the in-frame ones, dropping some. The table has fewer than 350,000 clones, roughly 60% seen once.

This TCR came from a human donor with alopecia areata. The input for sequencing was CD4+ T cells sorted from blood, taken at week 24, from a patient treated with tofacitinib. This chain joins TRBV5-4 and TRBJ2-5; 7 nucleotides line up with TRBD2. The DNA of the CDR3 is TGTGCCAGCAGCTTGGCTAGCGGTGAGACCCAGTACTTC. Translated: CASSLASGETQYF.